This is a list of T cell receptor beta chains from one sample in a study of cytomegalovirus exposure and HLA in healthy donors. Only in-frame clones appear in the TCRdb table, and some are missing; sequencing was by immunoSEQ multiplex PCR. The sample lists under 150,000 clones, 78% seen once, with around 1.9% in the top ten. Sequenced material: PBMCs. The receptors originated from a middle-aged woman in good health and CMV-seronegative. Both conserved end residues are part of each CDR3. Fields, in order: D gene, J gene, V gene, clone size, CDR3 DNA, CDR3 protein. D genes are given only for firm matches. Clone size is not always given. Where it is, it says once, few, many or a class for expanded clones.

>.|TRBJ2-7|TRBV11-3|.
TGTGCCAGCAGCTCGCCCGGGGGGCTATACGAGCAGTACTTC
CASSSPGGLYEQYF
>.|TRBJ1-4|TRBV6-1|.
TGTGCCAGCAGCGACCAGGTTAATGAAAAACTGTTTTTT
CASSDQVNEKLFF
>TRBD2|TRBJ2-3|TRBV4-1|.
TGCGCCAGCAGCCAAGACCCGGGGGGGGAGCTTACGCAGTATTTT
CASSQDPGGELTQYF
>.|TRBJ2-5|TRBV30|.
TGTGCCTGGACCGCAGTGGAGGCGGCCCAGTACTTC
CAWTAVEAAQYF
>TRBD1|TRBJ1-6|TRBV6-5|.
TGTGCCAGCAGTGCACCGGGACAGTATAATTCACCCCTCCACTTT
CASSAPGQYNSPLHF
>.|TRBJ2-1|TRBV14|.
TGTGCCAGCAGCAGCGGCCGGAGTGAGCAGTTCTTC
CASSSGRSEQFF
>.|TRBJ1-5|TRBV27|.
TGTGCCAGCAGTTTATCGGGCTCATCTTTTAGCAATCAGCCCCAGCATTTT
CASSLSGSSFSNQPQHF
>.|TRBJ1-5|TRBV19|.
TGTGCCAGTAGTATTATCGGAAGTGGGGGCAGTCAGCCCCAGCATTTT
CASSIIGSGGSQPQHF
>.|TRBJ2-7|TRBV2|once
TGTGCCAGCAAGGAGGGAGGCGTCTACGAGCAGTACTTC
CASKEGGVYEQYF
>TRBD1|TRBJ1-1|TRBV5-8|.
TGTGCCAGCAGCCGGGTCGCGGGACAGGGAACGAACACTGAAGCTTTCTTT
CASSRVAGQGTNTEAFF
>.|TRBJ2-1|TRBV18|.
TGTGCCAGCTCACATGGGACAGAGCAGTTCTTC
CASSHGTEQFF
>.|TRBJ2-2|TRBV27|once
TGTGCCAGCAGGCAAGAGGGCCTAAACACCGGGGAGCTGTTTTTT
CASRQEGLNTGELFF
>TRBD1|TRBJ2-5|TRBV5-6|once
TGTGCCAGCAGCTTATCAGGGACAGGGATCTTGGCAGGGGAGACCCAGTACTTC
CASSLSGTGILAGETQYF
>.|TRBJ1-1|TRBV29-1|once
TGCAGCGTTCACGGGAGGAACACTGAAGCTTTCTTT
CSVHGRNTEAFF
>TRBD1|TRBJ2-5|TRBV7-3|.
TGTGCCAGCAGCTGGGGACAGGGAGAGACCCAGTACTTC
CASSWGQGETQYF
>TRBD1|TRBJ1-2|TRBV10-3|.
TGTGCCATCAGCTTGGACAGGGGGCAGGGCTACACCTTC
CAISLDRGQGYTF
>TRBD1|TRBJ2-7|TRBV27|few
TGTGCCAGCAGTTCCCGACAGGGCCCTCGAGAGCAGTACTTC
CASSSRQGPREQYF
>TRBD1|TRBJ2-5|TRBV5-1|.
TGCGCCAGCAGCTTGGTTGCCGGGACAGGGCCTCAAGAGACCCAGTACTTC
CASSLVAGTGPQETQYF
>TRBD1|TRBJ2-5|TRBV30|.
TGTGCCTGGAGTGTACGGGCAGGGGGAGAGACCCAGTACTTC
CAWSVRAGGETQYF
>.|TRBJ2-7|TRBV5-6|.
TGTGCCAGCAGCTTGGCCCCGTGGGCATGGGACGAGCAGTACTTC
CASSLAPWAWDEQYF
>TRBD1|TRBJ2-7|TRBV18|.
TGTGCCAGCTCACCACCGGGACAGACCGGTAGGACCTACGAGCAGTACTTC
CASSPPGQTGRTYEQYF
>.|TRBJ2-7|TRBV7-8|.
TGTGCCAGCAGCTTACCCGGAGAAGGCTCTAGGGGTTCCTACGAGCAGTACTTC
CASSLPGEGSRGSYEQYF
>.|TRBJ1-2|TRBV23-1|few
TGCGCCAGCAGTCGAGCTGGGGGGGCATCTGGCTACACCTTC
CASSRAGGASGYTF
>TRBD2|TRBJ2-2|TRBV19|.
TGTGCCAGTAGCTCACTAGCGGGAGGCCCAACCTACGGGGAGCTGTTTTTT
CASSSLAGGPTYGELFF
>TRBD1|TRBJ2-1|TRBV6-5|.
TGTGCCAGCAGCTCGGGACAGCCCAGCAATGAGCAGTTCTTC
CASSSGQPSNEQFF
>TRBD2|TRBJ2-5|TRBV7-9|.
TGTGCCAGCAGCCGACTCGGACTAGCGGGAGGCCAAGAGACCCAGTACTTC
CASSRLGLAGGQETQYF
>.|TRBJ2-5|TRBV5-4|.
TGTGCCAGCAGCGCAGGGATGCAAGAGACCCAGTACTTC
CASSAGMQETQYF
>TRBD2|TRBJ2-2|TRBV5-6|.
TGTGCCAGCAGCCCCGGGACTAGCGGGTTCACCGGGGAGCTGTTTTTT
CASSPGTSGFTGELFF
>.|TRBJ1-2|TRBV5-6|.
TGTGCCAGCAGCCGCCAGGACACGAACTATGGCTACACCTTC
CASSRQDTNYGYTF
>TRBD1|TRBJ2-7|TRBV7-8|.
TGTGCCAGCAGCTTAGCTACGATACAGGGGGCCAACTCCTACGAGCAGTACTTC
CASSLATIQGANSYEQYF
>.|TRBJ2-1|TRBV18|.
TGTGCCAGCTCACCGGGACTCAGCTCCTACAATGAGCAGTTCTTC
CASSPGLSSYNEQFF
>TRBD2|TRBJ2-7|TRBV6-1|.
TGTGCCAGCAGGGCGGGAGGGAGATACGAGCAGTACTTC
CASRAGGRYEQYF